This T cell receptor (beta chain) emerged from a study of blood T cell repertoires in COVID-19. About the research overall: Sites in the United States, Italy and Spain provided acute and convalescent COVID-19 samples. Sources were T cells, B-cell-depleted T cells, or PBMCs; the material itself was cDNA or gDNA.

In the study's own analysis: Nucleated cell number was recorded as an estimate derived from reference gene primer amplification. Data came from immunoSEQ multiplex PCR; TCRdb stores just in-frame clones and leaves some out. V and J calls plus clone size are reproduced from that table; the DNA served to infer D and trimming. The sample holds some 20,000 clones, roughly 85% seen once. Trimming removed 1 base from V and 11 bases from J, with 9 bases in between. The CDR3 spans 12 residues. Germline-derived CDR1 and CDR2 are SGHNT and YENEEA. V usage is TRBV11-3 and J usage is TRBJ2-1, with no clear D. The clonotype comes from an elderly man with acute or convalescent COVID-19. Material for sequencing was peripheral blood. The chain's CDR3 is CASSLGLDQQFF. The CDR3 DNA follows: TGTGCCAGCAGCTTAGGGCTCGATCAGCAGTTCTTC.